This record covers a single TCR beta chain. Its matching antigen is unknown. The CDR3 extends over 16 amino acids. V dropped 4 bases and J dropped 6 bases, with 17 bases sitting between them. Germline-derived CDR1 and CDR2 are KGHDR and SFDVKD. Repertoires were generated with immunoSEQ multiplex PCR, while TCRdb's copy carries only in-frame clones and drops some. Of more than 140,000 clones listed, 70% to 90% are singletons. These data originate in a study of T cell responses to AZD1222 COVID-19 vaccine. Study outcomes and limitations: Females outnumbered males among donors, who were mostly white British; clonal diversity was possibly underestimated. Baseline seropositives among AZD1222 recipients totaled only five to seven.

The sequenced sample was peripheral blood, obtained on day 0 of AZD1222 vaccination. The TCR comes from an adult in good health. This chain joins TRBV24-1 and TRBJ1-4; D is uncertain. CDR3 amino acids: CATSEMPGGLDEKLFF. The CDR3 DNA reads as TGTGCCACCAGTGAGATGCCAGGAGGGCTCGATGAAAAACTGTTTTTT.